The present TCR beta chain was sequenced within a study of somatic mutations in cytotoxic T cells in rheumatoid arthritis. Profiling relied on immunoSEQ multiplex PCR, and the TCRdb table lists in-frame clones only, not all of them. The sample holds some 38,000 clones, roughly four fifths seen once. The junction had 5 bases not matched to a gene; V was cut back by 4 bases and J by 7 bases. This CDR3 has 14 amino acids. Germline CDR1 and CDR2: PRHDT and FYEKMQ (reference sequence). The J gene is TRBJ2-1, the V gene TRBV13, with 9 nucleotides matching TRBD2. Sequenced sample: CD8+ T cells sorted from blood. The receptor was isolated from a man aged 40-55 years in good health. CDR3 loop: CASSSPGLANEQFF. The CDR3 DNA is TGTGCCAGCAGCTCGCCGGGACTAGCAAATGAGCAGTTCTTC.